The clone carrying this TCR beta chain was seen many times. The data were obtained in a study of identical twins. The germline V and J ends were trimmed by 5 bases and 4 bases, with 9 bases remaining between them. The germline CDR1 and CDR2 sequences are SEHNR and FQNEAQ (reference sequence). CDR3 length: 13 amino acids. TCRdb independently ran MiXCR on the 5' RACE reads; one entry per CDR3 protein. The sample contains 1.5 million or so distinct CDR3 sequences, under 35% of which appear only once. The V gene is TRBV7-9, the J gene TRBJ1-5; TRBD1 might be the D (6 bases). This TCR was sampled from a newborn girl in good health. The sample was cord blood. The CDR3 DNA sequence: TGTGCCAGCAGCATGACAGGTAATCAGCCCCAGCATTTT. Encoded protein: CASSMTGNQPQHF. Combining the CDR3 with reference TRBV7-9 and TRBJ1-5 gives the whole variable domain DTGVSQNPRHKITKRGQNVTFRCDPISEHNRLYWYRQTLGQGPEFLTYFQNEAQLEKSRLLSDRFSAERPKGSFSTLEIQRTEQGDSAMYLCASSMTGNQPQHFGDGTRLSIL.